Listed below are T cell receptor beta chains from one sample, sequenced in a study of STAT5B mutations in CD4+ large granular lymphocyte leukemia. The assay was immunoSEQ multiplex PCR, and TCRdb's table has in-frame clones only and misses some. The sample records tens of thousands of clones, approximately 80% being singletons. The sequencing sample was made of CD4+ T cells from blood buffy coats. These receptors originate from a human donor in good health. The CDR3 runs from the conserved cysteine through the conserved F or W. Each record gives: J gene, D gene, V gene, clone size, CDR3 protein, CDR3 DNA. D genes are given only for firm matches. Size tells how often a clone was seen (once, few, many) or the class of an expanded clone, and some rows leave it out.

>TRBJ1-4|TRBD1|TRBV18|-
CASSPGQGEGSEKLFF
TGTGCCAGCTCACCGGGACAGGGTGAAGGAAGCGAAAAACTGTTTTTT
>TRBJ2-1|-|TRBV4-3|once
CASTPDPNSYNEQFF
TGCGCCAGCACGCCTGACCCCAACTCCTACAATGAGCAGTTCTTC
>TRBJ1-2|-|TRBV10-3|-
CAISGQNYGYTF
TGTGCCATCAGTGGCCAGAACTATGGCTACACCTTC
>TRBJ2-1|TRBD1|TRBV5-6|-
CASRPLGGQGVNEQFF
TGTGCCAGCAGACCACTGGGGGGACAGGGAGTCAATGAGCAGTTCTTC
>TRBJ2-5|-|TRBV11-2|-
CASSLEDQETQYF
TGTGCCAGCAGCTTAGAAGACCAAGAGACCCAGTACTTC
>TRBJ1-4|-|TRBV19|-
CASSMDSVNEKLFF
TGTGCCAGTAGTATGGACAGTGTGAATGAAAAACTGTTTTTT
>TRBJ1-4|TRBD1|TRBV27|-
CASSPTGGTWEKLFF
TGTGCCAGCAGTCCCACAGGGGGCACTTGGGAAAAACTGTTTTTT
>TRBJ2-5|TRBD1|TRBV7-9|-
CASRYRGLQQETQYF
TGTGCCAGCAGGTACAGGGGCCTACAACAAGAGACCCAGTACTTC
>TRBJ2-2|-|TRBV11-1|-
CASSHRTGGGGELFF
TGTGCCAGCAGCCACCGTACAGGGGGGGGCGGGGAGCTGTTTTTT
>TRBJ1-1|-|TRBV5-1|-
CASSWAGKGFSTEAFF
TGCGCCAGCAGCTGGGCAGGGAAGGGTTTTAGCACTGAAGCTTTCTTT
>TRBJ2-3|TRBD1|TRBV7-9|-
CASSLGQGETDTQYF
TGTGCCAGCAGCTTAGGACAGGGCGAGACAGATACGCAGTATTTT
>TRBJ1-2|-|TRBV10-3|once
CAISESKGGPGYTF
TGTGCCATCAGTGAGTCCAAGGGGGGGCCTGGCTACACCTTC
>TRBJ1-5|-|TRBV19|-
CASSYGEAYSNQPQHF
TGTGCCAGTAGTTATGGGGAGGCTTATAGCAATCAGCCCCAGCATTTT
>TRBJ2-3|-|TRBV5-1|-
CASSLPSTDTQYF
TGCGCCAGCAGCTTGCCGAGCACAGATACGCAGTATTTT
>TRBJ2-4|-|TRBV2|-
CASSEGVAKNIQYF
TGTGCCAGCTCCGAGGGGGTAGCCAAAAACATTCAGTACTTC
>TRBJ1-1|-|TRBV27|few
CASSPSGGRGTEAFF
TGTGCCAGCAGTCCGAGTGGGGGTAGGGGCACTGAAGCTTTCTTT
>TRBJ1-4|-|TRBV9|-
CAGSVGQRGNEKLFF
TGTGCCGGCAGCGTAGGCCAACGCGGTAATGAAAAACTGTTTTTT
>TRBJ1-2|TRBD1|TRBV6-5|-
CASSYRDRGSYGYTF
TGTGCCAGCAGTTACCGGGACAGGGGCTCCTATGGCTACACCTTC
>TRBJ2-7|-|TRBV30|-
CAWSEFGRAFIKFEQYF
TGTGCCTGGAGTGAGTTCGGCAGGGCCTTTATTAAATTCGAGCAGTACTTC
>TRBJ2-3|TRBD2|TRBV5-1|-
CASSGGVDTQYF
TGCGCCAGCAGCGGGGGGGTCGATACGCAGTATTTT
>TRBJ1-5|-|TRBV11-2|-
CASSLSGRKTVYSNQPQHF
TGTGCCAGCAGCTTATCCGGTCGCAAAACTGTATATAGCAATCAGCCCCAGCATTTT
>TRBJ2-2|TRBD2|TRBV15|-
CATSRSGGRRTGELFF
TGTGCCACCAGCAGATCCGGCGGGAGACGTACCGGGGAGCTGTTTTTT
>TRBJ2-2|TRBD2|TRBV10-3|once
CAISLAGAMNTGELFF
TGTGCCATCAGCCTAGCGGGGGCCATGAACACCGGGGAGCTGTTTTTT
>TRBJ2-1|-|TRBV7-2|few
CASSLFHEQFF
TGTGCCAGCAGCTTATTCCATGAGCAGTTCTTC
>TRBJ2-3|TRBD2|TRBV28|-
CASSHNKAGGRATQYF
TGTGCCAGCAGCCATAACAAAGCGGGGGGGCGGGCTACGCAGTATTTT
>TRBJ1-2|TRBD1|TRBV29-1|-
CSVGDRGHGYTF
TGCAGCGTGGGGGACAGGGGCCATGGCTACACCTTC
>TRBJ1-2|-|TRBV28|-
CASSLVDYGYTF
TGTGCCAGCAGTTTGGTAGATTATGGCTACACCTTC
>TRBJ1-5|-|TRBV7-8|once
CASSSFTGLNNQPQHF
TGTGCCAGCAGCTCTTTTACAGGGCTTAACAATCAGCCCCAGCATTTT
>TRBJ2-3|-|TRBV2|few
CASSHTGVTDTQYF
TGTGCCAGCAGTCATACAGGAGTTACAGATACGCAGTATTTT
>TRBJ2-7|-|TRBV30|-
CAWNNANSYEQYF
TGTGCCTGGAATAATGCCAACTCCTACGAGCAGTACTTC
>TRBJ2-3|-|TRBV7-7|-
CASSLMGPADTQYF
TGTGCTAGCAGCTTAATGGGACCTGCAGATACGCAGTATTTT
>TRBJ2-3|TRBD2|TRBV13|-
CASSLRSGGATDTQYF
TGTGCCAGCAGCTTACGAAGCGGGGGGGCCACAGATACGCAGTATTTT
>TRBJ2-5|-|TRBV28|-
CASSYVGLETQYF
TGTGCCAGCAGTTACGTGGGATTAGAGACCCAGTACTTC
>TRBJ1-5|-|TRBV6-1|-
CASSQTFNQPQHF
TGTGCCAGCAGTCAGACGTTCAATCAGCCCCAGCATTTT
>TRBJ1-1|-|TRBV27|-
CASSSLSGGTEAFF
TGTGCCAGCAGTTCACTCAGTGGGGGGACTGAAGCTTTCTTT
>TRBJ2-3|-|TRBV5-1|-
CASSLLSPADTQYF
TGCGCCAGCAGCTTGCTCAGCCCGGCGGATACGCAGTATTTT
>TRBJ1-4|-|TRBV10-3|-
CAISEAGRPGQKLFF
TGTGCCATCAGTGAAGCAGGACGACCGGGTCAAAAACTGTTTTTT
>TRBJ1-2|-|TRBV15|-
CATSKGRSYGYTF
TGTGCCACCAGCAAGGGACGGTCCTATGGCTACACCTTC
>TRBJ1-4|-|TRBV6-5|-
CASSSGGAREKLFF
TGTGCCAGCAGCTCCGGGGGGGCTAGAGAAAAACTGTTTTTT
>TRBJ1-4|-|TRBV7-9|few
CAAGADEKLFF
TGTGCCGCGGGGGCGGATGAAAAACTGTTTTTT
>TRBJ2-3|-|TRBV5-1|-
CASSGQDTRGDTQYF
TGCGCCAGCAGCGGGCAGGATACTAGGGGGGATACGCAGTATTTT
>TRBJ2-2|-|TRBV5-5|-
CASSLAGNTGELFF
TGTGCCAGCAGCTTGGCCGGGAACACCGGGGAGCTGTTTTTT